This TCR beta chain was documented in a study of shared clonotypes between healthy human individuals. Clones were read by immunoSEQ multiplex PCR, and TCRdb kept only the in-frame ones, dropping some. The sample carries 1.4 million to 1.5 million clones, roughly 96% recorded once. The CDR3 has 16 amino acids. Trimming stripped 1 base from V and 0 bases from J, with 13 bases between. Germline assignment: CDR1 SGHRS and CDR2 YFSETQ. Note on this clone: Its target is not known.

Points from the study as a whole: A few donors had roughly 5% of their naive CD4 clonotypes in common.

The sequenced material came from naive CD4+ T cells sorted from blood. As for subset: CD45RA+ positively selected. The chain links TRBV5-1 to TRBJ1-1, with D perhaps matching TRBD1 (5 bases). This TCR derives from a man aged 25-40 years in good health. In nucleotides, the CDR3 is TGCGCCAGCAGCTTGTACTCGGGGGTCTTGAACACTGAAGCTTTCTTT. It yields the protein CASSLYSGVLNTEAFF.